The rows below give T cell receptor beta chains drawn from one sample of a study of tumor and adjacent non-tumor tissue in lung cancer. MiXCR, run by TCRdb on the multiplex PCR reads, gives a single entry per CDR3 protein. The table includes under 250,000 distinct CDR3 sequences, 70% to 75% detected once. Sample: lung tumor tissue. These receptor sequences come from a man between 60 and 75 years old with non-small cell lung cancer. Each CDR3 is given without its conserved first and last residue. Clone size is stated in some rows and not others, as once, few, many or a class when expanded.

J gene | clone size | V gene | CDR3 protein
TRBJ2-7 | many | TRBV11-2 | ASSLGGASGDEQY
TRBJ2-1 | . | TRBV20-1 | SAAPGFYRDEQF
TRBJ1-2 | . | TRBV4-3 | ASSQEGEGFGCT
TRBJ2-3 | . | TRBV6-2/TRBV6-3 | TSSYSVATGRLAGPPGTQY
TRBJ1-2 | . | TRBV6-1 | ASRDGQLDYGHT
TRBJ2-3 | . | TRBV20-1 | STRDPIGRTQY
TRBJ1-2 | once | TRBV20-1 | SVRVDSLRGYT
TRBJ1-1 | . | TRBV7-9 | AISPQVMGNTEAF
TRBJ1-5 | . | TRBV4-1 | ASSQGRGDQPRH
TRBJ2-5 | . | TRBV5-4 | ASSSASGTKETQY
TRBJ2-7 | . | TRBV29-1 | SVEDRGSPPCEQY
TRBJ1-1 | . | TRBV5-1 | ASSLAQENTEAF